The 3 T cell receptor beta chains presented below share a single source sample, sequenced in a study of T cells after yellow fever vaccination (dated by TCRdb to about 2019). Sample treatment or condition, as interpreted from the label and publication: live attenuated yellow fever vaccine strain. The method behind the library was 5' RACE. The sequencer listed for this sample is Illumina NovaSeq 6000. TCRdb took the public reads, trimmed them with fastp at Q25, ran MiXCR for clone calling and kept in-frame beta chains. Every distinct CDR3 protein forms one entry, paired with its most common genes and DNA. In this sample the table shows roughly 400,000 distinct CDR3 sequences, around 20% of which occur a single time. Jointly, the top ten make up about 18% of the sample. The source material was PBMCs, sampled before the yellow fever booster vaccination. The receptors originated from a man younger than 35 who received the YFV17D yellow fever vaccine.

This clonotype was counted only a few times. The chain employs TRBV29-1 and TRBJ1-2; tentative D call: TRBD1 (5 bases). With 2 bases removed from V and 3 bases from J, the gap between germline ends came to 10 bases. Germline CDR1 is SQVTM and CDR2 is ANQGSEA. The CDR3 extends over 13 amino acids. The CDR3, as DNA: TGCAGCGTTGAACATGGGACCGACTATGGCTACACCTTC. Amino acids: CSVEHGTDYGYTF.

J is TRBJ1-5 and V is TRBV2, with TRBD1 as a possible D gene (6 bases). CDR1 is SNHLY, CDR2 FYNNEI, per germline. V was clipped by 6 bases and J by 8 bases, with 14 bases between them. This CDR3 comprises 13 residues. The CDR3 DNA reads TGTGCCAGCAGGGGGAGAGCAGGGGAGCCCCAGCATTTT. Protein product: CASRGRAGEPQHF. Filled out from reference TRBV2 and TRBJ1-5, the complete variable domain reads EPEVTQTPSHQVTQMGQEVILRCVPISNHLYFYWYRQILGQKVEFLVSFYNNEISEKSEIFDDQFSVERPDGSNFTLKIRSTKLEDSAMYFCASRGRAGEPQHFGDGTRLSIL.

This clonotype was counted a few times. The V call is TRBV5-1, the J call TRBJ1-6; D is undetermined. CDR1 SGHRS and CDR2 YFSETQ come from the germline V gene. The CDR3 consists of 15 residues. V dropped 0 bases and J dropped 9 bases, with 13 bases sitting between them. CDR3 in amino acids: CASSLVEGRSSPLHF. The DNA for the CDR3 is TGCGCCAGCAGCTTGGTAGAGGGTCGGAGTTCACCCCTCCACTTT.